This T cell receptor (beta chain) is from a study of T cell responses to AZD1222 COVID-19 vaccine. Study-wide results and limits: After the peak T cell response, and only then, were repertoires sampled. Donors were mostly white British, more females; clonal diversity possibly underestimated. CD4 TCRs covered the whole spike, strongest at regions 160-218 and 743-854.

Points on this clone: Antigen specificity is unknown.

Profiled with immunoSEQ multiplex PCR; TCRdb holds only in-frame clones, not every one. The table lists about 100,000 clones, around 87% of them singletons. The CDR3 has 16 amino acids. From germline, CDR1 is LNHNV and CDR2 YYDKDF (reference sequence). V was clipped by 0 bases and J by 4 bases; unmatched bases: 9. This TCR derives from an adult in good health. The source was peripheral blood, collected on day 0 of MenACWY control vaccination. The chain recombines TRBV15 with TRBJ2-7; 7 bases agree with TRBD2. The CDR3 spells CATSRDLARGGYEQYF. The CDR3 DNA reads as TGTGCCACCAGCAGAGATCTGGCTAGGGGAGGGTACGAGCAGTACTTC.